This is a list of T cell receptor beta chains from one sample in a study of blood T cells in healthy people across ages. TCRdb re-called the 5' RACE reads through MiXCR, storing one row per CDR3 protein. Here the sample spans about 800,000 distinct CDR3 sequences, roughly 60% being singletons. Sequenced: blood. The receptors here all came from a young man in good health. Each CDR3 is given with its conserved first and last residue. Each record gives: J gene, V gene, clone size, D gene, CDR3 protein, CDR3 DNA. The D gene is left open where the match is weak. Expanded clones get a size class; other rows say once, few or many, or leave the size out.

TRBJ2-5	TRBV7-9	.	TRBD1	CAVVSVAGQDDQYF	TGTGCCGTGGTGTCGGTGGCTGGACAGGACGACCAGTACTTC
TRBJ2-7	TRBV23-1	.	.	CASSQSEEVEQYF	TGCGCCAGCAGTCAATCGGAGGAAGTCGAGCAGTACTTC
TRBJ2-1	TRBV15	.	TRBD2	CATSRDRTSLPFQQFF	TGTGCCACCAGCAGAGACCGGACTAGCCTTCCTTTTCAGCAGTTCTTC
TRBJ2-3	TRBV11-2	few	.	CASSLNSGETHTQYF	TGTGCCAGCAGCTTAAATTCAGGAGAGACGCATACGCAGTATTTT
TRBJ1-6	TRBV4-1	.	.	CASSEDSSSPLHF	TGCGCCAGCAGCGAAGACAGTAGTTCACCCCTCCACTTT
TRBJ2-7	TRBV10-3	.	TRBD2	CAIRGLAPYNEQYF	TGTGCCATCAGGGGACTAGCTCCCTACAATGAGCAGTACTTC
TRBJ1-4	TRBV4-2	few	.	CASSQRTATNEKLFF	TGTGCCAGCAGCCAACGGACTGCAACTAATGAAAAACTGTTTTTT
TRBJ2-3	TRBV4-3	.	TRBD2	CASSQDRGLAGVEGTQYF	TGCGCCAGCAGCCAAGATAGAGGGCTAGCGGGAGTTGAGGGTACGCAGTATTTT
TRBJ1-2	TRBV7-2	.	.	CASSLDAAVPYTF	TGTGCCAGCAGCTTAGACGCCGCAGTTCCCTACACCTTC
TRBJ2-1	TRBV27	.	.	CASSFGRVYNEQFF	TGTGCCAGCAGTTTTGGCAGGGTCTACAATGAGCAGTTCTTC
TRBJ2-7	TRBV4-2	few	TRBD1	CASSLPGTGRYEQYF	TGTGCCAGCAGCCTCCCCGGGACAGGGAGATACGAGCAGTACTTC
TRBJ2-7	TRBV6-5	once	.	CASGRPSMGYEQYF	TGTGCCAGCGGGAGACCTAGCATGGGCTACGAGCAGTACTTC
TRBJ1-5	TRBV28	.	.	CASSLSGLRNQPQHF	TGTGCCAGCAGTTTATCGGGTCTACGCAATCAGCCCCAGCATTTT
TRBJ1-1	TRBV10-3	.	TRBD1	CATERGQGNTEAFF	TGTGCCACCGAAAGAGGACAGGGGAACACTGAAGCTTTCTTT
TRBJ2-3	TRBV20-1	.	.	CSAAKTGPMSDTQYF	TGCAGTGCCGCTAAAACGGGCCCCATGTCGGATACGCAGTATTTT
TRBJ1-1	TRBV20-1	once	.	CSREANTEAFF	TGCAGTAGGGAAGCAAACACTGAAGCTTTCTTT
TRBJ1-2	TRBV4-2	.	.	CASSQDGAGPYGYTF	TGTGCCAGCAGCCAAGATGGGGCAGGACCCTATGGCTACACCTTC
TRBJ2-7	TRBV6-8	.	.	CASRPDSSSYEQYF	TGTGCCAGCAGACCAGACTCTAGCTCCTACGAGCAGTACTTC
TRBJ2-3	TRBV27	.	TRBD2	CASSLYPGLAGGVDTQYF	TGTGCCAGCAGCCTCTATCCGGGACTAGCGGGAGGGGTGGATACGCAGTATTTT
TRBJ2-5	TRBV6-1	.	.	CASTFGQQETQYF	TGTGCCAGCACCTTCGGGCAGCAAGAGACCCAGTACTTC
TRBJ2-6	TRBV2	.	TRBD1	CASSRQGSDSGANVLTF	TGTGCCAGCTCCAGACAGGGGAGCGACTCTGGGGCCAACGTCCTGACTTTC
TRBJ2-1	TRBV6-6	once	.	CASRGGVVNEQFF	TGTGCCAGCAGGGGCGGGGTGGTAAATGAGCAGTTCTTC
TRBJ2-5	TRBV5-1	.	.	CASSSIPGTDETQYF	TGCGCCAGCAGCTCGATCCCCGGAACAGATGAGACCCAGTACTTC
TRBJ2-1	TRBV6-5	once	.	CASSYYRDSVDEQFF	TGTGCCAGCAGTTACTACCGGGACTCTGTGGATGAGCAGTTCTTC
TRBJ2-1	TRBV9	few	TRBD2	CASSAGTSQTQFF	TGTGCCAGCAGCGCCGGGACTAGCCAAACGCAGTTCTTC
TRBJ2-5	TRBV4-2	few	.	CASSQEDRDTRKTQYF	TGTGCCAGCAGCCAGGAGGACCGGGACACCCGAAAGACCCAGTACTTC
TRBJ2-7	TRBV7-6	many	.	CASSPGTYEQYF	TGTGCCAGCAGCCCAGGCACCTACGAGCAGTACTTC
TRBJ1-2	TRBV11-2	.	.	CASSSPSLYGYTF	TGTGCCAGCAGCTCACCGAGCCTCTATGGCTACACCTTC
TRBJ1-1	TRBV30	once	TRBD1	CAWSVQDRGYRMNTEAFF	TGTGCCTGGAGTGTACAGGACAGGGGATATCGAATGAACACTGAAGCTTTCTTT
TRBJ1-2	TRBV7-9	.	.	CASSLPGFDSYGYTF	TGTGCCAGCAGCTTACCGGGATTTGACAGCTATGGCTACACCTTC
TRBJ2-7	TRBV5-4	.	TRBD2	CASSSGLADTGQYF	TGTGCCAGCAGCTCGGGACTAGCGGATACAGGGCAGTACTTC
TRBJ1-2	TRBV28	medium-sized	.	CASSFVYSDYGYTF	TGTGCCAGCAGTTTCGTGTATTCCGACTATGGCTACACCTTC
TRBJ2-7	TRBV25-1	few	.	CASSGPRSGFSYEQYF	TGTGCCAGCAGTGGCCCCAGGTCGGGGTTCTCTTACGAGCAGTACTTC
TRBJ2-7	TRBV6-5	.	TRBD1	CASSSAGPGQSEQYF	TGTGCCAGCAGTTCCGCAGGGCCGGGACAGAGCGAGCAGTACTTC
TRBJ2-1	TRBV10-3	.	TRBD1	CATLPGTGAYNEQFF	TGTGCCACTCTCCCCGGGACAGGCGCCTACAATGAGCAGTTCTTC
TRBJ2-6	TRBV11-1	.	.	CASSGGAAGANVLTF	TGTGCCAGCAGCGGGGGGGCGGCTGGGGCCAACGTCCTGACTTTC
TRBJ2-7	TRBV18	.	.	CASSPPGHVYEQYF	TGTGCCAGCTCACCACCGGGACACGTCTACGAGCAGTACTTC
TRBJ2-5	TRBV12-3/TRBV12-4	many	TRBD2	CASGVETLADQETQYF	TGTGCCAGCGGCGTTGAAACCCTAGCGGATCAAGAGACCCAGTACTTC
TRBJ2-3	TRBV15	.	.	CATSIKTSNTQYF	TGTGCCACCAGCATAAAAACTAGTAATACGCAGTATTTT
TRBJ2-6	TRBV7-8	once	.	CASSLEGGTGANVLTF	TGTGCCAGCAGCTTAGAGGGGGGAACTGGGGCCAACGTCCTGACTTTC
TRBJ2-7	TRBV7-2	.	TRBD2	CARSLTSVYEQYF	TGTGCCCGCAGCCTGACTAGCGTCTACGAGCAGTACTTC
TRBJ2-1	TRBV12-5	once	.	CASGRGGFREQFF	TGTGCTAGTGGCCGGGGTGGGTTCCGGGAGCAGTTCTTC
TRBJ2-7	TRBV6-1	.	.	CASSTRFAPDLYEQYF	TGTGCCAGCAGTACCAGGTTTGCCCCAGACCTCTACGAGCAGTACTTC
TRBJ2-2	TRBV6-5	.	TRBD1	CASSYRTGGSNTGELFF	TGTGCCAGCAGCTACCGGACAGGGGGTTCGAACACCGGGGAGCTGTTTTTT
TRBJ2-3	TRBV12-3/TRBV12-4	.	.	CASSPSVGVLADTQYF	TGTGCCAGCAGTCCTTCAGTGGGAGTGCTGGCAGATACGCAGTATTTT
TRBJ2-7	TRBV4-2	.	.	CASSQQVVRDPRGYEQYF	TGTGCCAGCAGCCAACAAGTGGTCCGGGACCCTCGGGGCTACGAGCAGTACTTC
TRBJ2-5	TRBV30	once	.	CAWSTQGDQETQYF	TGTGCCTGGAGTACGCAGGGAGACCAAGAGACCCAGTACTTC
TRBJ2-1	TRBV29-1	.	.	CSVEEWRIGEQFF	TGCAGCGTTGAAGAATGGCGCATCGGTGAGCAGTTCTTC
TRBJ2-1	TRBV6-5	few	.	CASSSFPYNEQFF	TGTGCCAGCAGTTCCTTCCCCTATAATGAGCAGTTCTTC
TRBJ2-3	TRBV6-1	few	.	CASRTTTDTQYF	TGTGCCAGCAGAACTACGACAGATACGCAGTATTTT
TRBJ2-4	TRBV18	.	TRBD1	CASSGLDRANIQYF	TGTGCCAGCTCAGGCCTAGACAGGGCCAACATTCAGTACTTC
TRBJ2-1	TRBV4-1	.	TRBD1	CASSPPNRGNEQFF	TGCGCCAGCAGCCCACCCAACAGGGGGAATGAGCAGTTCTTC
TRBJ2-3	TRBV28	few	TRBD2	CATWTSGRTTDTQYF	TGTGCCACCTGGACTAGCGGGAGGACCACAGATACGCAGTATTTT
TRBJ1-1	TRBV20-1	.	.	CSANQYATEAFF	TGCAGTGCTAATCAGTATGCCACTGAAGCTTTCTTT
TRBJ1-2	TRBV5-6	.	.	CARNPPSVLYGYTF	TGTGCCAGAAACCCGCCCTCGGTCCTATATGGCTACACCTTC
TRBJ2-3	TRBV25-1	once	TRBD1	CASSEPRGLGLSTDTQYF	TGTGCCAGCAGTGAACCCAGGGGGCTAGGGCTCAGCACAGATACGCAGTATTTT
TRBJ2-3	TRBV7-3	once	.	CASSWVGPLGTDTQYF	TGTGCCAGCAGCTGGGTGGGGCCCCTGGGCACAGATACGCAGTATTTT
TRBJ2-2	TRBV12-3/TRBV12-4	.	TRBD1	CASSGTGTGNAGELFF	TGTGCCAGCAGTGGCACCGGGACAGGGAACGCCGGGGAGCTGTTTTTT